This T cell receptor beta chain was identified during a study of OX40 agonist ivuxolimab in advanced cancers. Repertoires were generated with immunoSEQ multiplex PCR, while TCRdb's copy carries only in-frame clones and drops some. The repertoire includes 6,000 to 9,500 clones, about two thirds of them detected once, and more than 55% sits in the top ten. CDR3 size: 15 residues. Trimming took off 5 bases at V and 1 base at J, with 14 bases between the two ends. Germline assignment: CDR1 SGHVS and CDR2 FQNEAQ. This rearrangement joins TRBV7-8 to TRBJ2-5; D is possibly TRBD1 (6 bases). The clonotype comes from an adult with an advanced solid tumor such as melanoma, head and neck, liver or kidney cancer. Sequencing was performed on CD4+ or CD8+ T cells sorted from blood, taken in a trial of the OX40 agonist ivuxolimab. The CDR3 protein is CASSPPETGQETQYF. The CDR3 nucleotides read TGTGCCAGCAGCCCCCCGGAGACAGGCCAAGAGACCCAGTACTTC.